These 7 T cell receptor beta chains were all obtained from the same sample, sequenced in a study of T cell repertoires in ileal Crohn's disease. The method was immunoSEQ multiplex PCR; TCRdb's version includes in-frame clones alone and lacks a portion of them. The sample includes roughly 7,000 clones, more than 65% of them seen just once. Input material: ileal tissue. The source of these receptors is an adult with Crohn's disease.

The V gene is TRBV11-2, the J gene TRBJ2-3; 8 bases map to TRBD2. Germline-derived CDR1 and CDR2 are SGHAT and FQNNGV. The CDR3 sequence is 15 residues long. V was pared by 1 base and J by 1 base, with 1 base of the junction left unmatched. CDR3 sequence (DNA): TGTGCCAGCAGCTTAGTGACTAGCGGCACAGATACGCAGTATTTT. Translating it yields CASSLVTSGTDTQYF.

The rearrangement uses TRBV6-5 and TRBJ1-1; no reliable D call. The germline CDR1 and CDR2 sequences are MNHEY and SVGAGI. The CDR3 spans 14 residues. V was clipped by 6 bases and J by 6 bases, with 17 bases between them. The CDR3 is CASSLTMSGAEAFF. DNA for the CDR3: TGTGCCAGCAGCCTCACGATGAGTGGAGCTGAAGCTTTCTTT.

The V and J genes are TRBV29-1 and TRBJ1-4, with D possibly TRBD1 on 5 matching bases. The CDR3 runs to 14 residues. Trimming took 2 bases from V and 10 from J, leaving 17 bases between them. Germline CDR1 and CDR2: SQVTM and ANQGSEA. The CDR3 DNA is TGCAGCGTTGAATACGAGACAGACGTCGGAAAACTGTTTTTT. Translating gives CSVEYETDVGKLFF.

DNA of the CDR3: TGTGCCAGCAGTGACGGGGGACAGGGTGCGCCGTTCTTC. This encodes CASSDGGQGAPFF. The rearrangement joins TRBV6-4 to TRBJ2-1, with TRBD1 matching over 9 bases. This CDR3 has 13 amino acids. V trimming: 2 bases; J trimming: 15 bases; junction bases outside the gene matches: 8. Germline values: CDR1 MRHNA, CDR2 SNTAGT.

The chain employs TRBV28 and TRBJ2-1; 8 bases line up with TRBD2. The CDR3 runs to 17 residues. Germline V gives CDR1 MDHEN, CDR2 SYDVKM. Trimming at V came to 3 bases and at J to 2 bases, leaving 9 bases not matched to a gene. The chain's CDR3 is CASSFQSGGPPYNEQFF. CDR3 in DNA: TGTGCCAGCAGTTTCCAGTCGGGAGGGCCCCCCTACAATGAGCAGTTCTTC.

This clone was picked up a small number of times. CDR3: CASSPQGLNTEAFF. The CDR3 DNA is TGTGCCAGCAGCCCGCAGGGCCTGAACACTGAAGCTTTCTTT. The chain uses TRBV7-3 and TRBJ1-1, with a tentative D call TRBD1 (5 bases). The ends were cut back, 5 bases at V and 0 bases at J, with 10 bases in the middle. The germline gives CDR1 SGHTA, CDR2 FQGTGA. The CDR3 has 14 amino acids.

In its sample, this clone was seen once. The chain employs TRBV6-4 and TRBJ2-3; tentatively, D is TRBD2 (7 bases). Germline lookup yields CDR1 MRHNA and CDR2 SNTAGT. V shed 3 bases and J shed 6 bases, with 16 bases lying between them. CDR3 length: 15 amino acids. CDR3 nucleotides: TGTGCCAGCAGTGAGCTGGGAGGGGGGATTGATACGCAGTATTTT. It translates to CASSELGGGIDTQYF.